This is a list of T cell receptor beta chains from one sample in a study of chemoradiotherapy in HPV16-positive cancers. This table comes from immunoSEQ multiplex PCR, and its TCRdb copy is limited to in-frame clones, with some not included. The table shows 2,000 to 3,000 clones, with 75% to 85% occurring only once. Sequencing used tumor tissue, obtained from a patient who underwent chemoradiotherapy. All receptors come from a human donor with HPV-associated anogenital cancer. CDR3s include the opening cysteine and the closing phenylalanine or tryptophan. D genes are given only for firm matches. Part of the rows lack a size; the others show once, few, many or a class for expanded clones.

D gene: TRBD2; clone size: -; V gene: TRBV5-1; J gene: TRBJ2-7; CDR3 protein: CASSLALAGESYEQYF; CDR3 DNA: TGCGCCAGCAGCTTGGCCCTAGCGGGGGAGTCCTACGAGCAGTACTTC
D gene: TRBD1; clone size: -; V gene: TRBV5-5; J gene: TRBJ1-1; CDR3 protein: CASSLAWGQGAFF; CDR3 DNA: TGTGCCAGCAGCTTGGCATGGGGACAGGGTGCTTTCTTT
D gene: -; clone size: -; V gene: TRBV19; J gene: TRBJ2-5; CDR3 protein: CASSPQYKETQYF; CDR3 DNA: TGTGCCAGTAGTCCCCAGTATAAAGAGACCCAGTACTTC
D gene: -; clone size: -; V gene: TRBV6-5; J gene: TRBJ1-6; CDR3 protein: CASSYQGGYNSPLHF; CDR3 DNA: TGTGCCAGCAGTTACCAAGGGGGGTATAATTCACCCCTCCACTTT
D gene: -; clone size: -; V gene: TRBV21-1; J gene: TRBJ2-3; CDR3 protein: CASMTGLAGDSTDTQYF; CDR3 DNA: TGTGCCAGCATGACAGGACTAGCGGGAGACAGCACAGATACGCAGTATTTT
D gene: -; clone size: -; V gene: TRBV10-3; J gene: TRBJ2-2; CDR3 protein: CAISESTRAGLGELFF; CDR3 DNA: TGTGCCATCAGTGAGTCGACTCGAGCCGGTCTCGGGGAGCTGTTTTTT
D gene: TRBD1; clone size: once; V gene: TRBV29-1; J gene: TRBJ1-4; CDR3 protein: CSVYRTGERKLFF; CDR3 DNA: TGCAGCGTTTATCGGACAGGGGAGCGAAAACTGTTTTTT
D gene: -; clone size: -; V gene: TRBV2; J gene: TRBJ1-3; CDR3 protein: CASRVPASSGNTIYF; CDR3 DNA: TGTGCCAGCAGGGTCCCGGCTAGCTCTGGAAACACCATATATTTT
D gene: -; clone size: -; V gene: TRBV9; J gene: TRBJ2-2; CDR3 protein: CASSTTRDETNTGELFF; CDR3 DNA: TGTGCCAGCAGCACCACAAGGGACGAGACGAACACCGGGGAGCTGTTTTTT
D gene: TRBD1; clone size: -; V gene: TRBV4-1; J gene: TRBJ2-7; CDR3 protein: CASSRTGSSYEQYF; CDR3 DNA: TGCGCCAGCAGCCGGACAGGATCTTCCTACGAGCAGTACTTC
D gene: -; clone size: few; V gene: TRBV5-6; J gene: TRBJ2-7; CDR3 protein: CASSSGQIGGQYF; CDR3 DNA: TGTGCCAGCAGCTCCGGACAGATTGGAGGGCAGTACTTC